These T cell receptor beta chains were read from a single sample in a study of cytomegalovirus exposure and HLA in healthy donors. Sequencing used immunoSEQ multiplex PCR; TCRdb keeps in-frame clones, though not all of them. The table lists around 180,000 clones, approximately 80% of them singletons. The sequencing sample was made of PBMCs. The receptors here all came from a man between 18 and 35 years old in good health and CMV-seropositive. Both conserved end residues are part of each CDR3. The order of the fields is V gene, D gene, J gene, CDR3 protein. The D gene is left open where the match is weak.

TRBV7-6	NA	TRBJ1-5	CASSLGPAGQPQHF
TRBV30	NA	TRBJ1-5	CAWSGPGSTQPQHF
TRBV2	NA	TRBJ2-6	CASSGSTGTGANVLTF
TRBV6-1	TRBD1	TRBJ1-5	CASSVGQGQPQHF
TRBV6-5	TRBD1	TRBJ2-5	CASSTTGAETQYF
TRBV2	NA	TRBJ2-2	CASSDSAGELFF
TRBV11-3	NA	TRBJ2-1	CASSPRSSYNEQFF
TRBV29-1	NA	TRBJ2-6	CSVQTGSTGANVLTF
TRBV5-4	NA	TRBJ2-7	CASRPDKTSYEQYF
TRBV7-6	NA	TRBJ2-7	CASTRGGTPSSYEQYF
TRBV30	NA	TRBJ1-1	CAWSVRGPLAEAFF
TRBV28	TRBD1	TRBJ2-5	CASSSGTGGRETQYF
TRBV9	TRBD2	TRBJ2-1	CASSHGTSGPNEQFF
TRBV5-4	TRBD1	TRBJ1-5	CASSNNQGAGGQPQHF
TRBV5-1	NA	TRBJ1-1	CASSLSGNGNTEAFF
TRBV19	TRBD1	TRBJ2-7	CASSWTGTYEQYF
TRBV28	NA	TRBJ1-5	CASSRPEGPQHF
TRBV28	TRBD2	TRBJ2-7	CASEKRERNEQYF
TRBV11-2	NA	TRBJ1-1	CASSAGGQGNTEAFF
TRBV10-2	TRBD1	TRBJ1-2	CASSAGTGAYGYTF
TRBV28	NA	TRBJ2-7	CASSSGNYYEQYF
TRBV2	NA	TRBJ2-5	CASSAGGPETQYF
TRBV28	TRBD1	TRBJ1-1	CASSLLGGQVDSTEAFF
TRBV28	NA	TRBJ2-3	CASSSRTARVDSDTQYF
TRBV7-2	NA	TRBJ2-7	CASSLDAGYSYEQYF
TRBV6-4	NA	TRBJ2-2	CASSPSPSAGGELFF
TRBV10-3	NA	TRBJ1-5	CAISGEGAQPQHF
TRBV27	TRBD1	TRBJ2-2	CASIHTLQGAGSGELFF
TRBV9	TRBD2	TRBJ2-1	CASSGTGTSYNEQFF
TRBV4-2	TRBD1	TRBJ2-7	CASSQVGTGPGREQYF
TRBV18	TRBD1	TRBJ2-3	CASSPGQGRDTQYF
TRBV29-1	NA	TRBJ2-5	CSVEGRVGGTQYF
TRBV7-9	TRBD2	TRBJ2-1	CASSAPGLAGSHEQFF
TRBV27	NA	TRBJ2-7	CASSRGISYEQYF
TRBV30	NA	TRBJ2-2	CAWSRRWELFF